This T cell receptor (beta chain) was recovered during a study of blood T cell repertoires in COVID-19. Method: immunoSEQ multiplex PCR; TCRdb's copy keeps in-frame clones and lacks some. The sample has 150,000 to 200,000 clones, approximately 85% seen once; the top ten hold 11%. By share of the sample, this clone is medium-sized (0.01 to 0.1%). The germline V gene has CDR1 KGHSH and CDR2 LQKENI. V shed 2 bases and J shed 3 bases, with 7 bases lying between them. The CDR3 has 13 amino acids. The sample taken for sequencing was peripheral blood. The chain combines TRBV18 with TRBJ1-2; D perhaps matches TRBD1 (5 bases). This TCR came from a man in his 60s with active or convalescent COVID-19. The CDR3, as DNA: TGTGCCAGCTCACCAGAGACAGACTATGGCTACACCTTC. Residues: CASSPETDYGYTF.